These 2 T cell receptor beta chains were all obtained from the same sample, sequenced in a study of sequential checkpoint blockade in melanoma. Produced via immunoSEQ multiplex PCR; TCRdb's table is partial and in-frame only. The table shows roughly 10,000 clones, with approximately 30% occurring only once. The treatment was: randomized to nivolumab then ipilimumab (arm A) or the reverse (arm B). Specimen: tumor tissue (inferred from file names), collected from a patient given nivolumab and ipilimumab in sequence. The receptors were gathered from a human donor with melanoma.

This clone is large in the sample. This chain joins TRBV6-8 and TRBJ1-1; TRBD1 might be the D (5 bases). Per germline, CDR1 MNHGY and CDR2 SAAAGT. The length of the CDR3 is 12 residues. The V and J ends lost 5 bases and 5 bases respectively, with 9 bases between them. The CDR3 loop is CASSDGGTEAFF. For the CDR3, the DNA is TGTGCCAGCAGTGACGGGGGAACTGAAGCTTTCTTT.

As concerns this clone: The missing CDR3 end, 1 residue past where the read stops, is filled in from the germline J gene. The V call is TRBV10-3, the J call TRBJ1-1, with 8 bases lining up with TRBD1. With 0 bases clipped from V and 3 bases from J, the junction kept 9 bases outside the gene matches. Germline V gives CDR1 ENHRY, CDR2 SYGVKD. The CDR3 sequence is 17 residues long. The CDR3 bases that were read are TGTGCCATCAGTGAGTCGTTTTCGGACAGGGTGGACACTGAAGCTTTC. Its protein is CAISESFSDRVDTEAF. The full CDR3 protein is CAISESFSDRVDTEAFF.